Sequencing of this TCR beta chain was carried out in a study of beta chain features in type 1 diabetes. Whole-study findings and limits: VDJ junctions in type 1 diabetes patients carried more deletions and fewer insertions. TCRB CDR3s were moderately but significantly shorter in Type 1 diabetes patients in all four CD4+ subsets.

It was one heparinised blood draw, averaging about 116 mL, that each donor gave. CD4+ naive, central memory, regulatory and stem cell-like memory cells were sorted via CD45RO/CCR7/CD25/CD127/CD95/CD27. Sorted populations were all over 98% pure. This clone turned up a few times. The antigen is unknown. J was trimmed by 1 base and V by 5 bases; bases with no gene match: 7. Germline V lookup: CDR1 SGHTA, CDR2 FQGNSA. This CDR3 comprises 15 residues. The study reverse transcribed the entire isolated RNA, so it sequenced expressed TCRB transcripts. Here immunoSEQ multiplex PCR was the method, and the copy in TCRdb shows in-frame clones only, minus some. The table lists roughly 160,000 clones, under 9.5% of them singletons.

This TCR came from a man aged 18 to 29 with type 1 diabetes. The V call is TRBV7-2, the J call TRBJ1-1; TRBD1 matches 7 bases. Sequenced sample: central memory CD4+ T cells from blood. As DNA, the CDR3 is TGTGCCAGCAGCCCCGAGACAGGGAGGAACACTGAAGCTTTCTTT. It yields the protein CASSPETGRNTEAFF.